One sample yielded the 14 T cell receptor beta chains listed below, sequenced in a study of sequential checkpoint blockade in melanoma. Sequenced by immunoSEQ multiplex PCR; TCRdb stores in-frame clones only, minus some. Counted here are 15,000 to 20,000 clones, roughly two thirds occurring once; the ten biggest clones make up approximately 17%. Stated treatment: randomized to nivolumab then ipilimumab (arm A) or the reverse (arm B). The starting material was CD8+ T cells sorted from blood (inferred from file names), obtained from a patient given nivolumab and ipilimumab in sequence. Source of these receptors: a human donor with melanoma.

The chain links TRBV28 to TRBJ1-2; possibly TRBD1 for D (6 bases). CDR3 length: 16 amino acids. Germline lookup yields CDR1 MDHEN and CDR2 SYDVKM. With 4 bases removed from V and 3 bases from J, the gap between germline ends came to 18 bases. CDR3 loop: CASSSSRYRVDYGYTF. DNA for the CDR3: TGTGCCAGCAGTTCATCTCGGTACAGGGTGGACTATGGCTACACCTTC.

The gene calls are TRBV5-1 and TRBJ2-3; D is ambiguous. The CDR3 is made up of 12 amino acids. V lost 2 bases to trimming and J lost 6 bases, with 7 bases between them. Germline-derived CDR1 and CDR2 are SGHRS and YFSETQ. CDR3: CASSFSFDTQYF. CDR3 coding DNA: TGCGCCAGCAGCTTCAGTTTTGATACGCAGTATTTT.

V and J are TRBV7-2 and TRBJ1-1; no firm D call. V was clipped by 2 bases and J by 0 bases, with 7 bases between them. CDR1 is SGHTA, CDR2 FQGNSA, per germline. This CDR3 spans 14 amino acids. CDR3 DNA sequence: TGTGCCAGCAGCTTATGGCAGATGAACACTGAAGCTTTCTTT. It codes for CASSLWQMNTEAFF.

The V and J genes are TRBV11-1 and TRBJ2-7; 12 bases match TRBD1. CDR3 length equals 15 residues. V trimming: 3 bases; J trimming: 2 bases; junction bases outside the gene matches: 2. Germline-derived CDR1 and CDR2 are SGHAT and FQDESV (reference sequence). CDR3 residues: CASSFGTGGTYEQYF. The DNA of the CDR3 is TGTGCCAGCAGCTTCGGGACAGGGGGCACCTACGAGCAGTACTTC.

This sequence joins TRBV4-2 and TRBJ2-1, with 11 bases matching TRBD2. Germline V gene sequence: CDR1 LGHNA, CDR2 YNFKEQ. The ends lost 0 bases at V and 9 bases at J; junction bases unmatched: 7. This CDR3 is built from 16 residues. The CDR3 sequence: CASSQDWASGRLEQFF. The CDR3 nucleotides are TGTGCCAGCAGCCAAGATTGGGCTAGCGGGAGGCTTGAGCAGTTCTTC.

The genes are TRBV18 and TRBJ2-3; 9 bases are a match to TRBD2. This CDR3 is 19 amino acids long. Trimming took 5 bases from V and 4 from J; bases not matched to a gene: 19. Germline V lookup: CDR1 KGHSH, CDR2 LQKENI. CDR3: CASSDTPPMSGRTADTQYF. Here the CDR3 DNA reads TGTGCCAGCTCAGACACACCCCCTATGAGCGGGAGGACGGCAGATACGCAGTATTTT.

The V call is TRBV27, the J call TRBJ2-3; 7 nucleotides line up with TRBD2. V trimming: 3 bases; J trimming: 2 bases; junction bases outside the gene matches: 5. Looked up from germline, CDR1 is MNHEY and CDR2 is SMNVEV (reference sequence). The CDR3 consists of 15 residues. In DNA, the CDR3 is TGTGCCAGCAGTTTTGCGGGGGTCACCACAGATACGCAGTATTTT. Its protein product is CASSFAGVTTDTQYF.

In its sample, this clone was seen many times. The chain couples TRBV7-2 to TRBJ1-2; D perhaps matches TRBD1 (6 bases). The V end was cut by 5 bases, the J end by 1 base, with 17 bases between. Germline V gene data show CDR1 as SGHTA and CDR2 as FQGNSA. This CDR3 spans 16 amino acids. CDR3 in DNA: TGTGCCAGCAGCCATCGCCAGGGGAAAGATAACTATGGCTACACCTTC. Residues: CASSHRQGKDNYGYTF.

This clone has just a few counts. The chain carries TRBV5-1 and TRBJ2-7; maybe TRBD2 (6 bases). This CDR3 region has 13 residues. V lost 3 bases, J lost 6 bases, and 13 bases lay in between. Germline values: CDR1 SGHRS, CDR2 YFSETQ. The CDR3 protein is CASSYGGYGEQYF. The CDR3 nucleotides read TGCGCCAGCAGCTACGGGGGATACGGCGAGCAGTACTTC.

The table lists this clone with a count of one. This chain links TRBV27 with TRBJ2-3; 9 bases line up with TRBD1. The CDR3 is 15 residues long. V was pared by 2 bases and J by 6 bases, with 6 bases of the junction left unmatched. Germline CDR1 MNHEY, CDR2 SMNVEV (reference sequence). The chain's CDR3 is CASSLRDRARDTQYF. CDR3 nucleotides: TGTGCCAGCAGTTTAAGGGACAGGGCTCGGGATACGCAGTATTTT.

The CDR3 DNA reads TGTGCCAGCAGCTTCGGGACAGGGGGCACCTACGAGCAGTACTTC. Translation: CASSFGTGGTYEQYF. The gene calls are TRBV7-8 and TRBJ2-7, with 12 bases matching TRBD1. Germline CDR1 SGHVS, CDR2 FQNEAQ. Trimming at V came to 3 bases and at J to 2 bases, leaving 2 bases not matched to a gene. This CDR3 spans 15 amino acids.

The chain has TRBV5-4 and TRBJ2-1, with 9 nucleotides matching TRBD1. J gave up 7 bases and V 5 bases, and 13 bases lay outside the gene matches. The CDR3 runs to 16 residues. Germline V gene data show CDR1 as SGHNT and CDR2 as YYREEE (reference sequence). For the CDR3, the DNA is TGTGCCAGCAGGGGAGGGACAGGGCGGAGGAGAAATGAGCAGTTCTTC. Amino acids: CASRGGTGRRRNEQFF.

The V and J genes are TRBV6-1 and TRBJ1-3; TRBD1 agrees at 8 bases. V gave up 3 bases and J gave up 4 bases; unmatched junction bases: 17. Germline assignment: CDR1 MNHNS and CDR2 SASEGT. The CDR3 extends over 19 amino acids. Here the CDR3 DNA reads TGTGCCAGCAGTGAGGGGACAGGCTTTCCGGCCCAGGGAGGAAACACCATATATTTT. Translated: CASSEGTGFPAQGGNTIYF.

This chain joins TRBV4-2 and TRBJ1-2; TRBD1 agrees at 7 bases. The CDR3 spans 15 residues. The germline V gene has CDR1 LGHNA and CDR2 YNFKEQ. V shed 0 bases and J 4 bases; nucleotides not matched to a gene: 5. CDR3 loop: CASSQDTGASYGYTF. DNA for the CDR3: TGTGCCAGCAGCCAAGATACAGGGGCGAGCTATGGCTACACCTTC.